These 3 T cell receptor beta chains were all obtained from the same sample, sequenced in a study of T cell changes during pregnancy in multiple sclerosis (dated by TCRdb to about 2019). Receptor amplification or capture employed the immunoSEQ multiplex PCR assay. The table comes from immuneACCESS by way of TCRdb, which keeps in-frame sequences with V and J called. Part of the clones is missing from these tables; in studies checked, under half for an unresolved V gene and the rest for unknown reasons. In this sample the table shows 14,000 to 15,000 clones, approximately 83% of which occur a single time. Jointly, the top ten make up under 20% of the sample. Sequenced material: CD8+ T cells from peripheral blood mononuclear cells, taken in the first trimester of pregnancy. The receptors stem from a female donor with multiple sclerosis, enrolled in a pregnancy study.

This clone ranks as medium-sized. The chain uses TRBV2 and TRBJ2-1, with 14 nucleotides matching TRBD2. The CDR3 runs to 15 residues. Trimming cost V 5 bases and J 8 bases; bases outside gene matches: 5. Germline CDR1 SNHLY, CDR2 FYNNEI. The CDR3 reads CASSPTSGRADEQFF. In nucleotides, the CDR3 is TGTGCCAGCAGTCCGACTAGCGGGAGGGCCGATGAGCAGTTCTTC.

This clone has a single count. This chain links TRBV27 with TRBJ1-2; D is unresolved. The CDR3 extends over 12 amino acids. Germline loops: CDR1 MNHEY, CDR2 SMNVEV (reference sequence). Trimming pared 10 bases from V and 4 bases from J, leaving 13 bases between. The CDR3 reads CATRQGSYGYTF. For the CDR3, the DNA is TGTGCCACCCGTCAAGGGAGCTATGGCTACACCTTC.

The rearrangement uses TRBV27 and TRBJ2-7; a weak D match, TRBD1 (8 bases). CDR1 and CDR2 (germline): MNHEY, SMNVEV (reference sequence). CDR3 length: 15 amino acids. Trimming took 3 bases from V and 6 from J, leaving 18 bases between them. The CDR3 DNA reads TGTGCCAGCAGTTTCAGTGTGACAGGGGAGGGCGAGCAGTACTTC. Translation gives CASSFSVTGEGEQYF.